This T cell receptor (beta chain) derives from a study of CD8 T cells in Susac syndrome (dated by TCRdb to the late 2010s). With respect to the entire study: The study used repertoire sequencing to test whether antigen drove CD8+ T cell activation and differentiation in Susac syndrome. The study compared CD8+ T cell repertoire clonality among over 9 healthy donors, about 14 Susac syndrome patients and 15 multiple sclerosis patients. Broader findings and caveats from the paper: The study acknowledged that relatively few individuals were included in the TCR sequencing and HLA analysis.

CDR1 and CDR2 are read off the germline V gene as LGHNA and YNFKEQ. V is clipped by 0 bases and J by 4 bases, and the sequence between their germline boundaries is 11 bases long. The CDR3 holds 15 amino acids from the cysteine to the phenylalanine. Of all the DNA, just the CDR3 is kept, 45 bases in frame from base 1. The table lists this clonotype with a few counts. The antigen it binds to is not known. Qualities for individual bases were not recorded, and no much larger clone is one base off. Peripheral blood CD8+ and CD4+ T cells from healthy donors, Susac syndrome patients and multiple sclerosis patients were profiled using high-throughput TCR beta sequencing. The multiple sclerosis controls were treatment-naive patients who had stable or active relapsing-remitting disease and met the revised McDonald criteria. Bulk CD8+ and CD4+ T cells were purified by magnetic negative isolation, whereas CD8+ TEMRA cells were enriched by FACS. Blood was collected in EDTA tubes and processed within 24 hours, with PBMCs isolated through density gradient centrifugation. PBMCs intended for TCR sequencing were frozen in liquid nitrogen and were later thawed in a 37 degrees C water bath. A purity of at least 90% was achieved for sorted or isolated CD4+, CD8+ and CD8+ TEMRA cells.

RNA was extracted with the RNeasy kit and roughly 0.45 to 1 ug was reverse transcribed using random hexamers. TCR beta CDR3 regions were amplified with the immunoSEQ multiplex PCR assay covering 54 Vbeta and 13 Jbeta segments. PCR amplification bias was corrected using a synthetic template baseline for primer optimization and computational correction. As for the authors' bioinformatics: Only productive sequences were kept, with reads annotated to V, D and J genes according to IMGT and analyzed in immunoSEQ Analyzer. Clonality was computed as one minus Shannon entropy normalized by log2 of the number of productive unique sequences. For each patient and control, public and private clones were evaluated among the 100 most prevalent clones. Clones were defined as Susac-specific when absent from the healthy and MS cohorts, from over a thousand published viral clones and from other ImmuneACCESS disease sequences. TCRdb reworked the public reads: Q25 trimming with fastp, MiXCR clone assembly, productive beta chains retained. Rows are combined by CDR3 protein, so each entry shows the most common genes and DNA. It is TCRdb's table, rather than the study itself, that gives the V and J calls and clone size. For this sample there are about 300,000 distinct CDR3 sequences; 70% to 90% appear just once. Jointly, the top ten make up around 0.2% of the sample.

Material for sequencing was CD8+ T cells from PBMCs. The chain couples TRBV4-2 to TRBJ2-3; a tentative D match to TRBD2 spans 6 bases. The source is a human donor with multiple sclerosis. The nucleotide sequence is TGTGCCAGCAGCCAAGAAGGGCGGGAAGCAGATACGCAGTATTTT. It codes for CASSQEGREADTQYF.